The 22 T cell receptor beta chains below all came from one sample that was sequenced in a study of cytomegalovirus exposure and HLA in healthy donors. It was with 60 Vbeta and 13 Jbeta primers that the PCR ran. The table came from immunoSEQ multiplex PCR; TCRdb's copy has only in-frame clones and leaves some out. The table includes under 130,000 clones, around 66% detected once. The sample consisted of PBMCs. The receptors shown here come from a woman between 50 and 59 years old in good health and CMV-seronegative.

This clone occurred once. The chain combines TRBV27 with TRBJ2-5; 9 nucleotides line up with TRBD2. The DNA end is more similar to TRBJ2-7, so the J call may be wrong. The CDR3 loop spans 16 amino acids. Per germline, CDR1 MNHEY and CDR2 SMNVEV (reference sequence). For the CDR3, the DNA is TGTGCCAGCAGTTTATCGCCTAGCGGGACCCACTACGAGCAGTACTTC. Translation: CASSLSPSGTHYEQYF.

The chain employs TRBV18 and TRBJ2-2; TRBD2 matches 10 bases. The ends lost 1 base at V and 8 bases at J; junction bases unmatched: 4. CDR3 length: 15 amino acids. Germline V CDR1 and CDR2: KGHSH, LQKENI. CDR3 loop: CASSPRLAGVGELFF. CDR3 sequence (DNA): TGTGCCAGCTCACCACGGCTAGCGGGAGTTGGGGAGCTGTTTTTT.

The chain links TRBV19 to TRBJ2-7; 8 bases align to TRBD2. V was clipped by 6 bases and J by 0 bases; unmatched bases: 7. The CDR3 runs 15 residues. Germline CDR1 reads LNHDA; CDR2 reads SQIVND (reference sequence). CDR3 nucleotides: TGTGCCAGTAGCAAGACTAGCGCGAGCTCCTACGAGCAGTACTTC. This gives the protein CASSKTSASSYEQYF.

The chain employs TRBV5-1 and TRBJ2-1, with TRBD1 matching 10 bases. The germline V gene has CDR1 SGHRS and CDR2 YFSETQ. V gave up 2 bases and J gave up 7 bases; unmatched junction bases: 6. CDR3 size: 15 residues. CDR3 in DNA: TGCGCCAGCAGCTTTGTAGGGACAGGGGTAAATGAGCAGTTCTTC. Translating it yields CASSFVGTGVNEQFF.

The chain has TRBV10-2 and TRBJ1-4, with a tentative D call TRBD1 (5 bases). The germline V gene has CDR1 WSHSY and CDR2 SAAADI. The CDR3 runs 14 residues. With 6 bases removed from V and 4 bases from J, the gap between germline ends came to 12 bases. The CDR3 here is CASRKGNLNEKLFF. CDR3 in DNA: TGCGCCAGCAGGAAGGGGAACCTTAATGAAAAACTGTTTTTT.

V is TRBV11-2 and J is TRBJ2-2; D remains ambiguous. The CDR3 has 13 amino acids. Germline assignment: CDR1 SGHAT and CDR2 FQNNGV. Trimming removed 7 bases at V and 8 bases at J, with 14 bases between. CDR3 region: CASTSTGTGELFF. The CDR3 nucleotides are TGTGCCAGCACTTCAACTGGTACTGGGGAGCTGTTTTTT.

This clone was picked up one time. V is TRBV11-3 and J is TRBJ2-7; D is perhaps TRBD2 (5 bases). The CDR3 has 13 amino acids. Germline CDR1 reads SGHNT; CDR2 reads YENEEA. Trimming shortened V by 1 base and J by 6 bases, and 10 bases separated the two germline ends. The CDR3 DNA follows: TGTGCCAGCAGCTTAGTTGGGGAGACCGAGCAGTACTTC. Encoded protein: CASSLVGETEQYF.

The chain employs TRBV5-1 and TRBJ2-2; 7 bases are a match to TRBD2. In germline, CDR1 is SGHRS, CDR2 YFSETQ. J lost 2 bases, V lost 3 bases, and 10 bases had no gene match. The CDR3 loop spans 17 amino acids. Written as DNA, the CDR3 is TGCGCCAGCAGCTCTGGGGCGGGGGAGCTTAACACCGGGGAGCTGTTTTTT. Its translation is CASSSGAGELNTGELFF.

Here the CDR3 reads CASSHTGGVETQYF. Written as DNA, the CDR3 is TGCGCCAGCAGCCACACAGGGGGCGTGGAGACCCAGTACTTC. The chain employs TRBV5-1 and TRBJ2-5, with 9 bases fitting TRBD1. Per the germline V gene, CDR1 is SGHRS and CDR2 is YFSETQ. V lost 4 bases to trimming and J lost 5 bases; unmatched junction nucleotides: 6. The CDR3 loop spans 14 amino acids.

This clone was seen a few times. J is TRBJ2-1 and V is TRBV29-1, with TRBD2 identical over 12 bases. Germline CDR1 is SQVTM and CDR2 is ANQGSEA. The V segment lost 1 base and the J segment 5 bases; nucleotides outside the gene matches: 0. The CDR3 length is 14 residues. This chain's CDR3 is CSVEGTSGNNEQFF. CDR3 nucleotides: TGCAGCGTTGAAGGGACTAGCGGGAACAATGAGCAGTTCTTC.

The chain is built from TRBV7-9 and TRBJ2-1, with TRBD2 matching over 7 bases. Germline lookup yields CDR1 SEHNR and CDR2 FQNEAQ (reference sequence). CDR3 size: 16 residues. The trim removed 2 bases at V and 8 bases at J, leaving 12 bases unmatched. The CDR3 here is CASSLKGWEGGDEQFF. The CDR3 coding sequence is TGTGCCAGCAGCTTAAAGGGGTGGGAGGGCGGAGATGAGCAGTTCTTC. The full variable domain, its missing parts supplied by reference TRBV7-9 and TRBJ2-1, is DTGVSQNPRHKITKRGQNVTFRCDPISEHNRLYWYRQTLGQGPEFLTYFQNEAQLEKSRLLSDRFSAERPKGSFSTLEIQRTEQGDSAMYLCASSLKGWEGGDEQFFGPGTRLTVL.

As for this clone: Germline is not matched at one junction end, which may reflect a read error. The rearrangement joins TRBV11-2 to TRBJ1-5; D perhaps matches TRBD1 (5 bases). Germline CDR1 SGHAT, CDR2 FQNNGV. The length of the CDR3 is 13 residues. CDR3 sequence reads: CASSITGNQLQHF. CDR3 nucleotides: TGTGCCAGCAGCATAACAGGTAATCAGCTCCAGCATTTT.

The rearrangement links TRBV5-6 to TRBJ2-2; 9 bases fit TRBD1. Germline CDR1 reads SGHDT; CDR2 reads YYEEEE. V was pared by 7 bases and J by 0 bases, with 4 bases of the junction left unmatched. This CDR3 comprises 15 residues. The CDR3 spells CASAGQGANTGELFF. The CDR3, as DNA: TGTGCCAGCGCGGGACAGGGAGCGAACACCGGGGAGCTGTTTTTT.

The rearrangement uses TRBV11-3 and TRBJ2-5, with TRBD1 identical over 7 bases. V lost 3 bases, J lost 0 bases, and 10 bases stayed unmatched. This CDR3 is 17 amino acids long. The germline V gene encodes CDR1 SGHNT and CDR2 YENEEA. CDR3 nucleotide sequence: TGTGCCAGCAGCTTCGGCCGGGACAGATCGTACCAAGAGACCCAGTACTTC. Protein: CASSFGRDRSYQETQYF.

On this clone itself: At one boundary the junction diverges from the germline segment, which might be a read error. The chain links TRBV29-1 to TRBJ2-1, with D hard to call. The CDR3 sequence is 17 residues long. CDR1 and CDR2 from the germline V gene are SQVTM and ANQGSEA. The CDR3 DNA follows: TGCAACGTTGTCCTAGTCTTGGCCGCTAGCTCCTACAATGAGCAGTTCTTC. Translated, it gives CNVVLVLAASSYNEQFF.

The rearrangement uses TRBV4-3 and TRBJ2-1, with D perhaps matching TRBD1 (6 bases). The CDR3 has 19 amino acids. Trimming cost V 0 bases and J 4 bases, with 22 bases left between them. Germline values: CDR1 LGHNA, CDR2 YSLEER. This CDR3 is CASSQDSIGQGPMYNEQFF. CDR3 nucleotides: TGCGCCAGCAGCCAAGATAGTATCGGGCAGGGGCCTATGTACAATGAGCAGTTCTTC.

This clone is medium-sized (0.01 to 0.1%) in the sample. The rearrangement links TRBV19 to TRBJ2-1; 7 positions agree with TRBD2. This CDR3 spans 16 amino acids. From germline, CDR1 is LNHDA and CDR2 SQIVND (reference sequence). V lost 7 bases to trimming and J lost 0 bases; unmatched junction nucleotides: 9. This chain's CDR3 is CASTKMGGSSYNEQFF. Here the CDR3 DNA reads TGTGCCAGTACCAAAATGGGAGGGAGCTCCTACAATGAGCAGTTCTTC.

This chain connects TRBV7-2 to TRBJ2-7; 8 bases map to TRBD1. V lost 5 bases to trimming and J lost 2 bases; unmatched junction nucleotides: 8. The germline V gene encodes CDR1 SGHTA and CDR2 FQGNSA. CDR3 length equals 15 residues. CDR3 DNA sequence: TGTGCCAGCAGCAGGACAGGGACCCCGACCTACGAGCAGTACTTC. Translated: CASSRTGTPTYEQYF.

V usage is TRBV5-1 and J usage is TRBJ2-1; 12 positions agree with TRBD2. The V segment lost 2 bases and the J segment 6 bases; nucleotides outside the gene matches: 12. Germline V lookup: CDR1 SGHRS, CDR2 YFSETQ. This CDR3 region has 18 residues. The CDR3 nucleotides are TGCGCCAGCAGCTTTATGTCTAGCGGGGGGGTGAGGTCCAATGAGCAGTTCTTC. Its translation: CASSFMSSGGVRSNEQFF.

This chain connects TRBV19 to TRBJ1-1; D possibly corresponds to TRBD1 (6 bases). V gave up 9 bases and J gave up 6 bases, with 17 bases separating them. Germline lookup yields CDR1 LNHDA and CDR2 SQIVND (reference sequence). The CDR3 is 13 residues long. CDR3 nucleotide sequence: TGTGCCAGCAATCAGGGGCGAGGCCCTGAAGCTTTCTTT. Translating it yields CASNQGRGPEAFF.

This sequence joins TRBV27 and TRBJ2-7; 9 nucleotides line up with TRBD1. CDR1 MNHEY and CDR2 SMNVEV come from the germline V gene (reference sequence). This CDR3 has 12 residues. V was pared by 9 bases and J by 2 bases, with 2 bases of the junction left unmatched. DNA for the CDR3: TGTGCCAGTCGGGACAGGGCCTACGAGCAGTACTTC. It codes for CASRDRAYEQYF.

The chain combines TRBV6-1 with TRBJ1-2; 9 nucleotides line up with TRBD1. Germline loops: CDR1 MNHNS, CDR2 SASEGT. This CDR3 has 15 residues. The J segment lost 4 bases and the V segment lost 3 bases, leaving 6 bases of the junction unmatched. CDR3 DNA: TGTGCCAGCAGTGATTTTGGGACAGGGTCCTATGGCTACACCTTC. Translating it yields CASSDFGTGSYGYTF.